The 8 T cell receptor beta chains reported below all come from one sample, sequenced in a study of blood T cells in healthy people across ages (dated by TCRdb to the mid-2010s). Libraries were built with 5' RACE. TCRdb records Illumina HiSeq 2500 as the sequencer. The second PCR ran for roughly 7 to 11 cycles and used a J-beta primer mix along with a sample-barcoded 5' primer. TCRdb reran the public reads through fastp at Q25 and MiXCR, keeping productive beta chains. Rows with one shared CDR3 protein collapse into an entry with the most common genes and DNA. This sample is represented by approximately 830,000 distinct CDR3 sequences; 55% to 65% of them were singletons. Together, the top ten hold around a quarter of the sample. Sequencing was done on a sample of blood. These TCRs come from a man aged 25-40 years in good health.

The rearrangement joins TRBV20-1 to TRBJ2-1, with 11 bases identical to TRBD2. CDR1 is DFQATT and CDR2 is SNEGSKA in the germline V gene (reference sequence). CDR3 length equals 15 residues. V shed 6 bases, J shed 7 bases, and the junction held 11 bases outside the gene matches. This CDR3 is CSAYVAGGPRNEQFF. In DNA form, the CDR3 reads TGCAGTGCGTACGTAGCGGGGGGGCCGAGGAATGAGCAGTTCTTC.

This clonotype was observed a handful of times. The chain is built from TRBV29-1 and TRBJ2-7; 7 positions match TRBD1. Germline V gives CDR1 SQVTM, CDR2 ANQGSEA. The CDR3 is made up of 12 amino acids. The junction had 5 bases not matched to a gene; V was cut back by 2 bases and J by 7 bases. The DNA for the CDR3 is TGCAGCGTTGAAACAGGGGCGCAGGAGCAGTACTTC. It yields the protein CSVETGAQEQYF.

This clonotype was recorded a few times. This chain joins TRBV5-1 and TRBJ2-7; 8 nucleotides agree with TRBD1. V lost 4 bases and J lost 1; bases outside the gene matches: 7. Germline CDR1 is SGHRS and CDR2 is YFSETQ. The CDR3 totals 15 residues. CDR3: CASSTRTGPSYEQYF. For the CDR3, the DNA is TGCGCCAGCAGCACGAGGACAGGGCCGTCCTACGAGCAGTACTTC.

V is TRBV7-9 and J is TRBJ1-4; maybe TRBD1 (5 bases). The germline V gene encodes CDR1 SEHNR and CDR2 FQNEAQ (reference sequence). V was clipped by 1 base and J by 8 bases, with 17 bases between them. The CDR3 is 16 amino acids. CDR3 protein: CASSLVRTRWEEKLFF. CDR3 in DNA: TGTGCCAGCAGCTTAGTTCGGACACGCTGGGAAGAAAAACTGTTTTTT.

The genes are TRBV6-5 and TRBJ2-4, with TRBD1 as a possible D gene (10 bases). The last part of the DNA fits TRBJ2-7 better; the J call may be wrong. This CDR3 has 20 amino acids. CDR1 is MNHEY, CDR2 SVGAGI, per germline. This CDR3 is CASSYPGTGEAGGLPCEQYF. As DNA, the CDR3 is TGTGCCAGCAGTTACCCTGGGACAGGGGAAGCGGGGGGCCTACCATGCGAGCAGTACTTC.

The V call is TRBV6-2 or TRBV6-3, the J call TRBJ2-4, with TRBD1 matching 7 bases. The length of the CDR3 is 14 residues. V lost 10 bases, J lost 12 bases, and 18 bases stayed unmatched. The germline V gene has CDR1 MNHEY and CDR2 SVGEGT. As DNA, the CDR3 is TGTGCCACTAAAACAGGGGACCTCCATCACACTCAGTACTTC. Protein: CATKTGDLHHTQYF.

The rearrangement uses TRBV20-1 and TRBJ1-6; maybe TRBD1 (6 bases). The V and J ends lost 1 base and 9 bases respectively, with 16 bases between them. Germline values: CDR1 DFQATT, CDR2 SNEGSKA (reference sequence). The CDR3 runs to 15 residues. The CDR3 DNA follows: TGCAGTGCTAGAGTTCCACAGGGTGTCGGTTCACCCCTCCACTTT. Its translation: CSARVPQGVGSPLHF.

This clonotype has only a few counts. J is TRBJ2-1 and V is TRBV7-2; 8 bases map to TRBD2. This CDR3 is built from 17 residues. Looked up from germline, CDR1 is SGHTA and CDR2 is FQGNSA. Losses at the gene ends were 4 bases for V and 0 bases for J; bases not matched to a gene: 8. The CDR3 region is CASSSVAGPFSYNEQFF. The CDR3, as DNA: TGTGCCAGCAGCTCGGTAGCGGGGCCTTTCTCCTACAATGAGCAGTTCTTC.